A single sample is the source of the 4 T cell receptor beta chains below, sequenced in a study of blood T cells in healthy people across ages. A second PCR, run for roughly 7 to 11 cycles, used a sample-barcoded 5' primer plus a J-beta primer mix. TCRdb recomputed calls from the 5' RACE reads with MiXCR, one row per CDR3 protein. The table lists 550,000 to 700,000 distinct CDR3 sequences, approximately 27% of them singletons, with around 18% in the top ten. The sequenced sample consisted of blood. The receptors here all came from a woman aged 70-85 years in good health.

This clonotype was found a few times. The chain joins TRBV30 to TRBJ1-6, with unresolved D. The CDR3 sequence is 16 residues long. Germline values: CDR1 GTSNPN, CDR2 SVGIG (reference sequence). V lost 0 bases, J lost 1 base, and 10 bases lay in between. The CDR3 spells CAWSVRRRSYNSPLHF. CDR3 sequence (DNA): TGTGCCTGGAGTGTACGCCGGAGGTCCTATAATTCACCCCTCCACTTT. The full variable domain, with the rest looked up from reference TRBV30 and TRBJ1-6, is SQTIHQWPATLVQPVGSPLSLECTVEGTSNPNLYWYRQAAGRGLQLLFYSVGIGQISSEVPQNLSASRPQDRQFILSSKKLLLSDSGFYLCAWSVRRRSYNSPLHFGNGTRLTVT.

The rearrangement links TRBV6-1 to TRBJ1-5, with D maybe TRBD1 (6 bases). Deletions cut 7 bases from V and 0 bases from J, with 13 bases between. The CDR3 sequence is 15 residues long. Per germline, CDR1 MNHNS and CDR2 SASEGT. In DNA form, the CDR3 reads TGTGCCAGCACCCGCGGACAGTATAGCAATCAGCCCCAGCATTTT. Translated: CASTRGQYSNQPQHF.

The chain employs TRBV11-2 and TRBJ2-5; D is undetermined. The CDR3 runs 14 residues. The V and J ends lost 5 bases and 5 bases respectively, with 15 bases between them. Germline CDR1 is SGHAT and CDR2 is FQNNGV. CDR3 region: CASSPRRTVETQYF. CDR3 coding DNA: TGTGCCAGCAGCCCCCGAAGAACGGTGGAGACCCAGTACTTC.

The chain has TRBV7-2 and TRBJ2-1, with D possibly being TRBD2 (5 bases). Germline V lookup: CDR1 SGHTA, CDR2 FQGNSA. CDR3 length equals 15 residues. Trimming left V 3 bases short and J 8 bases short, with 17 bases between. The CDR3 region is CASSFLARQIDEQFF. CDR3 DNA: TGTGCCAGCAGCTTCCTAGCACGGCAGATCGATGAGCAGTTCTTC.